What follows are 15 T cell receptor beta chains derived from one specimen sequenced in a study of cytomegalovirus exposure and HLA in healthy donors. Primers included in the PCR were 60 Vbeta and 13 Jbeta primers. Method: immunoSEQ multiplex PCR; TCRdb's copy keeps in-frame clones and lacks some. The sample consists of around 100,000 clones, around three quarters of them appearing once. The sample comprised PBMCs. These receptors were collected from a woman aged 18 to 35 in good health and CMV-seropositive.

On this clone itself: This sample also contains other DNA sequences that code for the same CDR3. This chain joins TRBV9 and TRBJ2-7; 12 bases are shared with TRBD2. The V segment lost 0 bases and the J segment 6 bases; nucleotides outside the gene matches: 1. The CDR3 contains 14 residues. Germline V gene sequence: CDR1 SGDLS, CDR2 YYNGEE. The CDR3 loop is CASSVGLAGVEQYF. In DNA form, the CDR3 reads TGTGCCAGCAGCGTAGGACTAGCGGGAGTCGAGCAGTACTTC.

This chain uses TRBV28 with TRBJ1-2; 10 bases agree with TRBD1. V trimming: 2 bases; J trimming: 6 bases; junction bases outside the gene matches: 3. The CDR3 runs to 14 residues. The germline V gene has CDR1 MDHEN and CDR2 SYDVKM. In DNA form, the CDR3 reads TGTGCCAGCAGTTTAGGGGACAGGGGTAATGGCTACACCTTC. Amino acid sequence: CASSLGDRGNGYTF.

CDR3 protein: CASSNNLYEQYF. CDR3 coding DNA: TGCGCCAGCAGTAACAACCTCTACGAGCAGTACTTC. This sequence joins TRBV10-1 and TRBJ2-7; no clear D gene. The CDR3 runs to 12 residues. CDR1 WNHNN and CDR2 SYGVQD come from the germline V gene (reference sequence). V gave up 5 bases and J gave up 3 bases, with 8 bases separating them.

This clone appeared once. Here the CDR3 reads CASGTSGTYNEQFF. In nucleotides, the CDR3 is TGCGCCAGCGGGACTAGCGGGACCTACAATGAGCAGTTCTTC. The J gene is TRBJ2-1, the V gene TRBV5-1, with 13 bases that match TRBD2. Germline trimming cut 7 bases from V and 2 bases from J; bases unmatched to any gene: 0. The CDR3 is 14 amino acids. CDR1 and CDR2 from the germline V gene are SGHRS and YFSETQ.

The chain combines TRBV7-9 with TRBJ1-1; no reliable D call. V was trimmed by 2 bases and J by 0 bases, leaving 4 bases between them. The V gene's germline CDR1 is SEHNR and CDR2 FQNEAQ (reference sequence). The CDR3 loop spans 13 amino acids. CDR3 sequence: CASSLQVNTEAFF. The CDR3 DNA is TGTGCCAGCAGCTTACAGGTGAACACTGAAGCTTTCTTT.

The chain uses TRBV6-1 and TRBJ2-7; 8 bases are shared with TRBD1. Germline V gives CDR1 MNHNS, CDR2 SASEGT. CDR3 size: 13 residues. V was clipped by 5 bases and J by 4 bases; unmatched bases: 4. As DNA, the CDR3 is TGTGCCAGCAGTTCCGGACAGGGATACGAGCAGTACTTC. Protein sequence: CASSSGQGYEQYF.

J is TRBJ1-2 and V is TRBV28; D remains unclear. CDR1 and CDR2 from the germline V gene are MDHEN and SYDVKM. The germline V and J ends were trimmed by 8 bases and 8 bases, with 15 bases remaining between them. CDR3 length: 12 residues. The CDR3 DNA follows: TGTGCCAGCGGGAGCGGAAGGACCGGCTACACCTTC. Its protein product is CASGSGRTGYTF.

V usage is TRBV28 and J usage is TRBJ1-4, with D hard to call. Germline V gene data show CDR1 as MDHEN and CDR2 as SYDVKM. V shed 7 bases and J shed 8 bases, with 20 bases lying between them. The CDR3 length is 15 residues. CDR3 residues: CASTTRGGRREKLFF. CDR3 nucleotides: TGTGCCAGCACCACTCGGGGAGGGCGCCGAGAAAAACTGTTTTTT.

The V call is TRBV6-1, the J call TRBJ1-3, with 9 positions matching TRBD1. There are 16 residues in the CDR3. Losses at the gene ends were 0 bases for V and 3 bases for J; bases not matched to a gene: 3. Looked up from germline, CDR1 is MNHNS and CDR2 is SASEGT. For the CDR3, the DNA is TGTGCCAGCAGTGAAGCGGGACAGGGTGTTGGAAACACCATATATTTT. Its protein is CASSEAGQGVGNTIYF.

This chain links TRBV29-1 with TRBJ2-6, with TRBD1 as a possible D gene (6 bases). Germline V CDR1 and CDR2: SQVTM, ANQGSEA. CDR3 length: 16 residues. The V gene lost 2 bases and the J gene lost 2 bases, with 13 bases spanning the gap. The CDR3 reads CSVELDSRTGANVLTF. CDR3 nucleotides: TGCAGCGTTGAACTGGACAGCCGAACTGGGGCCAACGTCCTGACTTTC.

This clone appeared once. The J gene is TRBJ2-5, the V gene TRBV5-1; D is perhaps TRBD1 (5 bases). The V and J ends lost 4 bases and 4 bases respectively, with 14 bases between them. CDR1 is SGHRS, CDR2 YFSETQ, per germline. This CDR3 is 14 amino acids long. DNA of the CDR3: TGCGCCAGCAGCAGCTTAGGGGTTCCAGAGACCCAGTACTTC. Translated, it gives CASSSLGVPETQYF. Filled out from reference TRBV5-1 and TRBJ2-5, the complete variable domain reads KAGVTQTPRYLIKTRGQQVTLSCSPISGHRSVSWYQQTPGQGLQFLFEYFSETQRNKGNFPGRFSGRQFSNSRSEMNVSTLELGDSALYLCASSSLGVPETQYFGPGTRLLVL.

This sequence joins TRBV11-2 and TRBJ1-4; possibly TRBD1 for D (5 bases). The V end was cut by 4 bases, the J end by 3 bases, with 12 bases between. Germline lookup yields CDR1 SGHAT and CDR2 FQNNGV. CDR3 length: 15 residues. The CDR3 reads CASSSRVGANEKLFF. CDR3 in DNA: TGTGCCAGCAGCTCCAGGGTAGGAGCTAATGAAAAACTGTTTTTT.

This sequence joins TRBV5-4 and TRBJ1-6; the D gene is possibly TRBD1 (6 bases). Trimming shortened V by 0 bases and J by 7 bases, and 8 bases separated the two germline ends. CDR1 and CDR2 from the germline V gene are SGHNT and YYREEE (reference sequence). The CDR3 length is 14 residues. The CDR3 here is CASSLEQGNSPLHF. CDR3 nucleotides: TGTGCCAGCAGCTTGGAACAGGGCAATTCACCCCTCCACTTT.

This clone was detected a few times. The rearrangement uses TRBV13 and TRBJ1-5; D call uncertain. The germline V and J ends were trimmed by 0 bases and 6 bases, with 3 bases remaining between them. Per germline, CDR1 PRHDT and CDR2 FYEKMQ (reference sequence). The CDR3 has 12 residues. Here the CDR3 reads CASSLGRQPQHF. Here the CDR3 DNA reads TGTGCCAGCAGCTTAGGGCGTCAGCCCCAGCATTTT.

This clone was picked up a small number of times. The chain employs TRBV5-1 and TRBJ2-7, with D unresolved. The CDR3 has 13 residues. The V gene lost 2 bases and the J gene lost 2 bases, with 8 bases spanning the gap. CDR1 is SGHRS and CDR2 is YFSETQ in the germline V gene. The CDR3 DNA sequence: TGCGCCAGCAGCTTCGATCTAACCTACGAGCAGTACTTC. Translation: CASSFDLTYEQYF.